This T cell receptor (beta chain) was recovered during a study of blood T cell repertoires in COVID-19 (dated by TCRdb to about 2020). With regard to the full study: The collaborator samples originated in the United States, Italy and Spain and spanned the acute and convalescent phases of COVID-19. A freely available public database, intended as a resource for researchers studying the immune response to SARS-CoV-2, is where the repertoires were released. A de-identified subject ID, COVID-19 status, age in years and sex were almost always included in the sample metadata. Samples were obtained from the ongoing ImmuneRACE study (first 160 participants) and from 1,254 subjects provided by 6 global collaborators. Deeply sampled blood TCRbeta repertoires from subjects exposed to, actively infected with, or recovered from COVID-19 were included in the dataset. The material from the prospective study consisted of cDNA or gDNA derived from T cells, B-cell-depleted T cells, or PBMCs. HLA class I and class II types, where available, came from metadata supplied by the sample provider rather than from assay-based typing. Broad study findings and their caveats: Clinical and demographic metadata were provided uncurated, with the amount varying by source and participant.

Concerning this clone itself: Its antigen has not been determined. Within one base of it there is no much larger clone, and no base qualities were kept.

Deletion took 4 bases off V and 5 bases off J, with a span of 9 bases between the germline ends. Reading the germline V gene gives CDR1 MNHEY and CDR2 SVGAGI. The CDR3 spans 13 residues, from the cysteine through the phenylalanine. Of all the DNA, just the CDR3 is kept, 39 bases in frame from base 1. The immunoSEQ Assay, a bias-controlled multiplex PCR, was used to amplify TCRbeta CDR3 regions from genomic DNA. In the source study's methods: Within the assay, amplification of reference gene primers was used to estimate how many nucleated cells each sample contained. To quantify the absolute abundance of each unique TCRbeta CDR3 rearrangement, sequence reads were collapsed and filtered. Productive Simpson clonality was computed per sample as the square root of Simpson's diversity index over productive rearrangements. TCRdb obtained this table from immuneACCESS and retained in-frame rearrangements with V and J assigned. These tables miss some clones; where compared with another copy, unresolved V genes account for less than half of the shortfall, and the remainder is unexplained. The V and J calls and clone size were taken over from that table, and D and trimming were inferred from the DNA. For this sample there are about 100,000 clones; around four fifths appear just once. 13% of the sample is held by the ten biggest clonotypes.

The collaborating institutions used their own protocols to collect whole blood in K2EDTA tubes. For TCRbeta analysis, collaborator samples were shipped as frozen whole blood, as isolated PBMCs, or as DNA extracted from either sample type. This chain is built from TRBV6-5 and TRBJ2-1, with no confident D gene call. Sequencing was carried out using peripheral blood. The TCR was taken from a man aged 50-59 years with active or convalescent COVID-19. The DNA sequence follows: TGTGCCAGCAGTTTCGGAGTCCACAATGAGCAGTTCTTC. Translated, it reads CASSFGVHNEQFF.